This entry features one T cell receptor (beta chain) sequence. Every subset had its genomic DNA shared out evenly among several immunoSEQ plates. Clones were sequenced by immunoSEQ multiplex PCR, and TCRdb holds only the in-frame ones, with some missing. The sample has 950,000 to 1,100,000 clones, roughly 75% seen once. Germline CDR1 ENHRY, CDR2 SYGVKD. This CDR3 is built from 16 residues. V shed 6 bases and J shed 4 bases, with 22 bases lying between them. This sample was included in a study of shared clonotypes between healthy human individuals. Turning to the study itself: Per-donor plates numbered three CD4 naive, three CD4 memory, two CD8 naive and one CD8 memory.

J is TRBJ2-7 and V is TRBV10-3, with D possibly being TRBD1 (5 bases). The sequenced sample consisted of memory CD4+ T cells sorted from blood. Subset noted: CD45RA-negative fraction. This clonotype was sampled from a man between 18 and 29 years old in good health. The CDR3 loop is CAIRPSDQGLLYEQYF. The CDR3 DNA sequence: TGTGCCATCAGGCCTTCGGATCAGGGTCTCCTATACGAGCAGTACTTC.